Shown below are 14 T cell receptor beta chains from a single sample sequenced in a study of T cells in Graves' hyperthyroidism and ophthalmopathy. Amplification of TCR beta CDR3 regions used RNA as the template. First-round RT-PCR targeting the TCR CDR3 was performed with the HTBI primer set. TCRdb reprocessed the multiplex PCR reads via MiXCR and lists one record per CDR3 protein. The table records hundreds of thousands of distinct CDR3 sequences, around 42% of them present only once. The sample taken for sequencing was peripheral blood or thyroid tissue (not recorded which). These receptors were collected from a woman younger than 30 with Graves' hyperthyroidism.

The chain uses TRBV20-1 and TRBJ1-5, with D tentatively TRBD1 (5 bases). The CDR3 covers 16 residues. Germline loops: CDR1 DFQATT, CDR2 SNEGSKA (reference sequence). Between the trimmed V and J ends, which lost 0 bases and 3 bases, there was a span of 15 bases. The CDR3 region is CSARDAREFDNQPQHF. The CDR3 nucleotides are TGCAGTGCTAGAGATGCCAGGGAGTTTGACAATCAGCCCCAGCATTTT.

This clonotype was seen ten or more times. This sequence joins TRBV19 and TRBJ1-3, with D unclear. The germline gives CDR1 LNHDA, CDR2 SQIVND (reference sequence). V lost 9 bases and J lost 4, with 13 bases in between. There are 13 residues in the CDR3. DNA of the CDR3: TGTGCCAGCTCGACGGTACAAGGAAACACCATATATTTT. As protein: CASSTVQGNTIYF. Based on the CDR3 plus reference TRBV19 and TRBJ1-3, the full variable domain is DGGITQSPKYLFRKEGQNVTLSCEQNLNHDAMYWYRQDPGQGLRLIYYSQIVNDFQKGDIAEGYSVSREKKESFPLTVTSAQKNPTAFYLCASSTVQGNTIYFGEGSWLTVV.

The CDR3 spells CASSNRGREQYF. CDR3 coding DNA: TGTGCCAGCAGTAACAGGGGCCGCGAGCAGTACTTC. The rearrangement joins TRBV7-9 to TRBJ2-7; 7 nucleotides align to TRBD1. The length of the CDR3 is 12 residues. The V segment lost 6 bases and the J segment 6 bases; nucleotides outside the gene matches: 5. Germline V lookup: CDR1 SEHNR, CDR2 FQNEAQ (reference sequence).

The count of this clonotype is one. This may stem from a read error, because a much larger clone lies one nucleotide away. The chain carries TRBV29-1 and TRBJ1-2; 7 bases map to TRBD1. The CDR3 has 17 residues. After removal of 8 bases from V and 8 bases from J, the junction contained 26 bases not matched to a gene. Germline loops: CDR1 SQVTM, CDR2 ANQGSEA. CDR3 coding DNA: TGCAGCATTGGTTTCGTAGGGGACAGTCGGAACCTATGCGGCTACACCTTC. Translation: CSIGFVGDSRNLCGYTF.

The rearrangement joins TRBV20-1 to TRBJ2-5; the match to TRBD1 covers 7 bases. Unmatched junction bases numbered 12, after V lost 6 bases and J lost 5 bases. Germline V gene lookup returns CDR1 DFQATT and CDR2 SNEGSKA (reference sequence). This CDR3 spans 14 amino acids. This CDR3 reads CSADPTGLRETQYF. The CDR3 DNA reads TGCAGTGCAGACCCGACAGGGCTGCGGGAGACCCAGTACTTC.

This rearrangement joins TRBV2 to TRBJ1-1, with 10 bases aligning to TRBD1. The CDR3 extends over 12 amino acids. The J segment lost 10 bases and the V segment lost 10 bases, leaving 9 bases of the junction unmatched. Germline assignment: CDR1 SNHLY and CDR2 FYNNEI. The CDR3 protein is CATGTGEVIAFF. CDR3 DNA: TGTGCCACCGGGACAGGGGAAGTGATAGCTTTCTTT. Looking up the rest from reference TRBV2 and TRBJ1-1 gives the full variable domain: EPEVTQTPSHQVTQMGQEVILRCVPISNHLYFYWYRQILGQKVEFLVSFYNNEISEKSEIFDDQFSVERPDGSNFTLKIRSTKLEDSAMYFCATGTGEVIAFFGQGTRLTVV.

The rearrangement uses TRBV20-1 and TRBJ1-6; 8 positions match TRBD1. Per germline, CDR1 DFQATT and CDR2 SNEGSKA (reference sequence). The CDR3 covers 16 residues. V was pared by 3 bases and J by 0 bases, with 4 bases of the junction left unmatched. DNA for the CDR3: TGCAGTGCTAGGAGGGACAGGAGCTCCTATAATTCACCCCTCCACTTT. Residues: CSARRDRSSYNSPLHF.

Only a few counts were recorded for this clonotype. The CDR3 coding sequence is TGTGCCAGCAGTGACCGGGACACCTCCTACGAGCAGTACTTC. This codes for CASSDRDTSYEQYF. The genes are TRBV6-5 and TRBJ2-7; TRBD1 is a possible D gene (6 bases). The CDR3 is 14 residues long. From germline, CDR1 is MNHEY and CDR2 SVGAGI. V lost 5 bases, J lost 0 bases, and 11 bases lay in between.

The chain couples TRBV3-1 to TRBJ2-2; no clear D. V lost 2 bases and J lost 7, with 5 bases in between. Germline values: CDR1 LGHDT, CDR2 YNNKEL (reference sequence). The CDR3 has 12 residues. This chain's CDR3 is CASSQTNGELFF. CDR3 nucleotide sequence: TGTGCCAGCAGCCAAACGAACGGGGAGCTGTTTTTT.

The V and J genes are TRBV20-1 and TRBJ2-5; D is perhaps TRBD2 (6 bases). This CDR3 contains 14 residues. CDR1 and CDR2 (germline): DFQATT, SNEGSKA (reference sequence). Trimming removed 6 bases at V and 5 bases at J, with 19 bases between. For the CDR3, the DNA is TGCAGTGCCATTAACGGGGGACGTCGGGAGACCCAGTACTTC. Translated: CSAINGGRRETQYF.

V and J are TRBV7-3 and TRBJ2-5; 7 positions agree with TRBD2. Trimming at V came to 5 bases and at J to 5 bases, leaving 11 bases not matched to a gene. CDR3 size: 15 residues. Per germline, CDR1 SGHTA and CDR2 FQGTGA. The CDR3 protein is CASSHGTIGEETQYF. The CDR3 DNA reads as TGTGCCAGCAGCCACGGGACTATCGGGGAGGAGACCCAGTACTTC.

This sequence joins TRBV25-1 and TRBJ2-3; D is unclear. The J call may be in error: the DNA end matches TRBJ1-5 better. The CDR3 contains 14 residues. Germline-derived CDR1 and CDR2 are MGHDK and SYGVNS. CDR3 DNA sequence: TGTGCCAGCAGTTTGAGCGGGGTCACAGATACGCAGCATTTT. The encoded protein is CASSLSGVTDTQHF.

This clonotype was seen a few times. The chain couples TRBV19 to TRBJ2-2, with D unclear. Germline CDR1 LNHDA, CDR2 SQIVND (reference sequence). V shed 5 bases and J shed 1 base, with 14 bases lying between them. CDR3 length: 16 amino acids. The CDR3 spells CASSPRVVWNTGELFF. DNA of the CDR3: TGTGCCAGTAGTCCTAGGGTGGTGTGGAACACCGGGGAGCTGTTTTTT. The full variable domain, with the rest looked up from reference TRBV19 and TRBJ2-2, is DGGITQSPKYLFRKEGQNVTLSCEQNLNHDAMYWYRQDPGQGLRLIYYSQIVNDFQKGDIAEGYSVSREKKESFPLTVTSAQKNPTAFYLCASSPRVVWNTGELFFGEGSRLTVL.

The rearrangement uses TRBV29-1 and TRBJ2-3; possibly TRBD1 for D (6 bases). The V gene's germline CDR1 is SQVTM and CDR2 ANQGSEA. The CDR3 contains 14 residues. V was shortened by 7 bases and J by 6 bases, with 20 bases between the two germline ends. The CDR3 loop reads CSANRDIRGDTQYF. CDR3 DNA: TGCAGCGCCAACCGGGACATCCGAGGGGATACGCAGTATTTT.